Listed below are T cell receptor beta chains from one sample, sequenced in a study of CD8 T cells in ankylosing spondylitis. TCRdb re-called the 5' RACE reads through MiXCR, storing one row per CDR3 protein. The table lists about 420,000 distinct CDR3 sequences, around 22% of them singletons. Sequenced sample: blood, either unsorted or a sorted T cell fraction (not recorded which). The source of these receptors is a male donor with ankylosing spondylitis. Both conserved end residues are part of each CDR3. A D gene is named only where the DNA matches it firmly. Clone size is not always given. Where it is, it says once, few, many or a class for expanded clones.

abundance: .; d_gene: TRBD2; v_gene: TRBV4-1; j_gene: TRBJ2-7; CDR3nt: TGCGCCAGCAGCCACCCTGCTAGCGGGAGGCGGTACTTC; CDR3aa: CASSHPASGRRYF
abundance: .; d_gene: .; v_gene: TRBV5-1; j_gene: TRBJ2-5; CDR3nt: TGCGCCAGCAGCTTTGCGGACCAAGAGACCCAGTACTTC; CDR3aa: CASSFADQETQYF
abundance: few; d_gene: .; v_gene: TRBV6-1; j_gene: TRBJ1-1; CDR3nt: TGTGCCAGCAGCGTGGGGGGTACGGACACTGAAGCTTTCTTT; CDR3aa: CASSVGGTDTEAFF
abundance: few; d_gene: .; v_gene: TRBV20-1; j_gene: TRBJ2-7; CDR3nt: TGCAGTGCTAGCCCTGACTACGAGCAGTACTTC; CDR3aa: CSASPDYEQYF
abundance: .; d_gene: .; v_gene: TRBV7-9; j_gene: TRBJ2-1; CDR3nt: TGTGCCAGCGCCAACTACAATGAGCAGTTCTTC; CDR3aa: CASANYNEQFF
abundance: few; d_gene: .; v_gene: TRBV28; j_gene: TRBJ1-3; CDR3nt: TGTGCCAGCAGTTTCGGGGGGACGCTATACTCTGGAAACACCATATATTTT; CDR3aa: CASSFGGTLYSGNTIYF
abundance: few; d_gene: TRBD2; v_gene: TRBV9; j_gene: TRBJ2-7; CDR3nt: TGTGCCAGCAGCGGAACCATAGCGGGAGGGTTCTACGAGCAGTACTTC; CDR3aa: CASSGTIAGGFYEQYF
abundance: many; d_gene: .; v_gene: TRBV10-3; j_gene: TRBJ1-1; CDR3nt: TGTGCCATCGGGATCGGGGGCGGGGACACTGAAGCTTTCTTT; CDR3aa: CAIGIGGGDTEAFF
abundance: many; d_gene: .; v_gene: TRBV7-2; j_gene: TRBJ1-1; CDR3nt: TGTGCCAGCAGCCCTCGGGGGGGGGCGAGGGACACTGAAGCTTTCTTT; CDR3aa: CASSPRGGARDTEAFF
abundance: .; d_gene: .; v_gene: TRBV6-5; j_gene: TRBJ2-3; CDR3nt: TGTGCCAGCAGTTACGGGGAATCCACAGATACGCAGTATTTT; CDR3aa: CASSYGESTDTQYF
abundance: .; d_gene: .; v_gene: TRBV11-3; j_gene: TRBJ2-7; CDR3nt: TGTGCCAGCAGCCCCTCGGGGGCATACGAGCAGTACTTC; CDR3aa: CASSPSGAYEQYF
abundance: .; d_gene: TRBD1; v_gene: TRBV5-1; j_gene: TRBJ1-1; CDR3nt: TGCGCCAGCAGCGAAACCGGGACAGGGGGCACTGAAGCTTTCTTT; CDR3aa: CASSETGTGGTEAFF
abundance: .; d_gene: .; v_gene: TRBV20-1; j_gene: TRBJ2-3; CDR3nt: TGCAGTGCTAGAGGGGGTCTAAGCACAGATACGCAGTATTTT; CDR3aa: CSARGGLSTDTQYF
abundance: few; d_gene: .; v_gene: TRBV6-2/TRBV6-3; j_gene: TRBJ1-1; CDR3nt: TGTGCCAGCAGTTGGGGGTCCCCCTCCGTAATGAACACTGAAGCTTTCTTT; CDR3aa: CASSWGSPSVMNTEAFF
abundance: .; d_gene: .; v_gene: TRBV15; j_gene: TRBJ1-1; CDR3nt: TGTGCCACCAGCTTAGGGGGTGGATGGACTGAAGCTTTCTTT; CDR3aa: CATSLGGGWTEAFF
abundance: .; d_gene: TRBD1; v_gene: TRBV12-3/TRBV12-4; j_gene: TRBJ1-5; CDR3nt: TGTGCCAGCAGTTCCTGGACAGGCCAACAGCCCCAGCATTTT; CDR3aa: CASSSWTGQQPQHF
abundance: .; d_gene: TRBD1; v_gene: TRBV5-1; j_gene: TRBJ2-1; CDR3nt: TGCGCCAGCAGCGGGCCCGTTACAGGGGGAGGTGAGCAGTTCTTC; CDR3aa: CASSGPVTGGGEQFF
abundance: few; d_gene: TRBD2; v_gene: TRBV5-1; j_gene: TRBJ2-3; CDR3nt: TGCGCCAGCAGCTCCACGACTAGCGAAAGCACAGATACGCAGTATTTT; CDR3aa: CASSSTTSESTDTQYF
abundance: .; d_gene: .; v_gene: TRBV29-1; j_gene: TRBJ1-1; CDR3nt: TGCAGCGTCGACATCGACAGCCTCCGAACTTTCTTT; CDR3aa: CSVDIDSLRTFF
abundance: .; d_gene: .; v_gene: TRBV6-1; j_gene: TRBJ1-1; CDR3nt: TGTGCCACCCAACAAGAACAGGCATTTTCGGGCACTGAAGCTTTCTTT; CDR3aa: CATQQEQAFSGTEAFF
abundance: .; d_gene: .; v_gene: TRBV5-1; j_gene: TRBJ2-7; CDR3nt: TGCGCCAGCAGCTTGGGCTCCGGTGACCACTCCTACGAGCAGTACTTC; CDR3aa: CASSLGSGDHSYEQYF
abundance: .; d_gene: .; v_gene: TRBV24-1; j_gene: TRBJ2-2; CDR3nt: TGTGCCACCAGTGATGCCCTAAACGGGGAGCTGTTTTTT; CDR3aa: CATSDALNGELFF
abundance: .; d_gene: .; v_gene: TRBV21-1; j_gene: TRBJ2-7; CDR3nt: TGTGCCAGCAGCAATGACTCTTCTAGCGGGAGGCCCCACGAGCAGTACTTC; CDR3aa: CASSNDSSSGRPHEQYF
abundance: .; d_gene: .; v_gene: TRBV21-1; j_gene: TRBJ2-7; CDR3nt: TGTGCCAGCAGCACCCACCCCGGCGAGCAGTACTTC; CDR3aa: CASSTHPGEQYF
abundance: .; d_gene: .; v_gene: TRBV5-5; j_gene: TRBJ2-3; CDR3nt: TGTGCCAGCAGCTTCGACGGGAGAGAAACCGATACGCAGTATTTT; CDR3aa: CASSFDGRETDTQYF